The clone carrying this TCR beta chain was seen ten or more times. The target antigen is unknown. The data originate from a study of response to subunit inactivated influenza vaccine. TCRdb ran MiXCR on the RT-PCR reads and lists one entry per CDR3 protein. The sample yields hundreds of thousands of distinct CDR3 sequences, approximately 14% seen once. General observations from the study: Few new T cells, the authors suggested, are recruited by each seasonal influenza vaccination.

This TCR derives from a man aged 45-65 years who received an inactivated influenza vaccine. The sequencing used PBMCs from blood, collected roughly 2 weeks before vaccination.

This CDR3 reads CASSFPTGIEQFF. The CDR3 DNA sequence: TGTGCCAGCAGTTTTCCTACAGGGATTGAGCAGTTCTTC. The chain uses TRBV12-3 or TRBV12-4 and TRBJ2-1, with D maybe TRBD1 (6 bases). The CDR3 has 13 residues. The V end lost 3 bases, the J end lost 9 bases, and 12 bases lay between the germline ends.